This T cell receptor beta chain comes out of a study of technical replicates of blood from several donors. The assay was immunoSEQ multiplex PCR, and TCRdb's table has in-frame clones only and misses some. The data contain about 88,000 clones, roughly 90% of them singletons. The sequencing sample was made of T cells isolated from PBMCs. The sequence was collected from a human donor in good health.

CDR3 loop: CASSLGGGSYNEQFF. The CDR3, as DNA: TGCGCCAGCAGCTTGGGGGGGGGTTCCTACAATGAGCAGTTCTTC. The chain uses TRBV5-1 and TRBJ2-1; TRBD2 agrees at 7 bases. CDR3 length: 15 residues. Unmatched junction bases numbered 1, after V lost 0 bases and J lost 1 base. In germline, CDR1 is SGHRS, CDR2 YFSETQ.